This T cell receptor beta chain emerged from a study of T cell responses to AZD1222 COVID-19 vaccine. Whole-study findings and limits: Targeting of unmutated variant regions was reportedly seen in nearly half of spike-specific TCRs.

This table comes from immunoSEQ multiplex PCR, and its TCRdb copy is limited to in-frame clones, with some not included. This sample carries about 75,000 clones, roughly 87% of them seen once, and the ten largest clones take 18%. Germline V gene lookup returns CDR1 MNHEY and CDR2 SVGAGI. With V trimmed by 6 bases and J by 3 bases, 6 bases remained unmatched. The CDR3 length is 14 residues. About this clone: The target antigen is unknown.

This clonotype originated in an adult who received the AZD1222 COVID-19 vaccine. V gene TRBV6-5 combines with J gene TRBJ2-7, with TRBD1 identical over 9 bases. The sample here was peripheral blood, taken 28 days after the second AZD1222 dose. DNA of the CDR3: TGTGCCAGCAGGCCAAGGACAGGGGACTACGAGCAGTACTTC. This gives the protein CASRPRTGDYEQYF.